The TCR beta chain described here comes from a study of blood T cell repertoires in COVID-19 (dated by TCRdb to the early 2020s). General notes on the study: Samples from collaborators originated in the United States, Italy and Spain and spanned both the acute and convalescent phases of COVID-19. The material from the prospective study consisted of cDNA or gDNA derived from T cells, B-cell-depleted T cells, or PBMCs. Deeply sampled blood TCRbeta repertoires from subjects exposed to, actively infected with, or recovered from COVID-19 were included in the dataset. The repertoires were made available in a free public database intended to serve as a resource for research on the immune response to SARS-CoV-2. The samples were drawn from two sources: the first 160 participants of the ongoing ImmuneRACE study, and approximately 1,300 subjects contributed by 6 global collaborators. Sample metadata almost always included a de-identified subject ID, COVID-19 status, age in years and sex. HLA class I and class II types, where available, came from metadata supplied by the sample provider rather than from assay-based typing.

TCRbeta CDR3 regions were amplified from genomic DNA by means of the immunoSEQ Assay, a bias-controlled multiplex PCR. Per the authors' processing: The number of nucleated cells in each sample was estimated by amplification of reference gene primers within the assay. Sequence reads were collapsed and filtered to measure the absolute abundance of every unique TCRbeta CDR3 rearrangement. For each sample, productive Simpson clonality was calculated as the square root of Simpson's diversity index across productive rearrangements. What TCRdb holds here is the immuneACCESS table cut down to in-frame rearrangements. Part of the clones is not present; checked against another copy, under half of the missing clones reflect an unresolved V gene, and the others are unexplained. Clonal size and the V and J genes are those of that table, whereas D and trimming came from the DNA. This sample gives some 200,000 clones in total; around nine tenths of them show up just once. Roughly 3.6% of the sample is in the top ten clones.

Whole blood was collected in K2EDTA tubes by collaborating institutions according to the institutions' own protocols. For TCRbeta analysis, collaborators shipped samples in one of three forms: frozen whole blood, isolated PBMCs, or DNA extracted from either of those sample types. Overall study outcomes, separate from this receptor: The amount of clinical and demographic metadata varied by source and participant and was provided uncurated.

The germline V gene (reference sequence) gives CDR1 as MNHEY and CDR2 as SMNVEV. Relative to germline, V is 8 bases shorter and J is 2 bases shorter, with 10 bases between their ends. The CDR3 holds 13 amino acids from the cysteine to the phenylalanine. Only the CDR3 portion is preserved as DNA: 39 bases, with reading frame beginning at the first base. About this clone itself: Its antigen is currently not known. Nothing much larger sits one base from this clone, and base qualities are not available.

This clonotype was sampled from a man aged 18 to 30 with active or convalescent COVID-19. This receptor chain uses TRBV27 and TRBJ2-1, with TRBD2 perhaps the D gene, on 5 matching bases. Sample: peripheral blood. The nucleotide sequence reads TGTGCCAGCGGGAGAAGCACCTACAATGAGCAGTTCTTC. Translated, this is CASGRSTYNEQFF.